The 7 T cell receptor beta chains below come from one sample, sequenced in a study of blood T cell repertoires in COVID-19. Profiled with immunoSEQ multiplex PCR; TCRdb holds only in-frame clones, not every one. The table lists 200,000 to 300,000 clones, over 80% of them singletons. The sequenced material came from peripheral blood. These receptors all come from a woman aged 60-70 years with active or convalescent COVID-19.

This chain connects TRBV2 to TRBJ1-2, with TRBD1 matching 8 bases. V gave up 3 bases and J gave up 4 bases; unmatched junction bases: 10. The CDR3 sequence is 16 residues long. Germline V CDR1 and CDR2: SNHLY, FYNNEI. CDR3 amino acids: CASSEHQGAQGYGYTF. The CDR3 coding sequence is TGTGCCAGCAGTGAGCACCAGGGGGCGCAGGGCTATGGCTACACCTTC.

Concerning this clone itself: A junction end diverges from the germline sequence, so it may reflect a read error. The J gene is TRBJ1-6, the V gene TRBV6-5, with unresolved D. The germline gives CDR1 MNHEY, CDR2 SVGAGI. CDR3 length: 14 residues. CDR3 region: CAGSRSPDNSPLHF. DNA of the CDR3: TGTGCCGGCAGTAGGAGCCCCGATAATTCACCCCTCCACTTT.

The CDR3 nucleotides are TGTGCCAGCAGCCCCACTAGCGAGCAGTACTTC. It specifies CASSPTSEQYF. The chain couples TRBV11-3 to TRBJ2-7; tentative D call: TRBD2 (5 bases). Germline values: CDR1 SGHNT, CDR2 YENEEA. This CDR3 has 11 residues. V was cut by 5 bases and J by 6 bases, with 8 bases left in between.

The rearrangement joins TRBV29-1 to TRBJ1-1; D may be TRBD1 (5 bases). V lost 8 bases, J lost 1 base, and 14 bases lay in between. The CDR3 covers 13 residues. Looked up from germline, CDR1 is SQVTM and CDR2 is ANQGSEA. The CDR3 reads CSTIDGGNTEAFF. The CDR3 DNA is TGCAGCACCATCGACGGGGGGAACACTGAAGCTTTCTTT.

The chain employs TRBV18 and TRBJ1-4; unclear D gene. Trimming took 3 bases from V and 0 from J, leaving 14 bases between them. Germline V gene lookup returns CDR1 KGHSH and CDR2 LQKENI. CDR3 length equals 17 residues. The CDR3 nucleotides are TGTGCCAGCTCACCTACCGAGGGAGGCCCAACTAATGAAAAACTGTTTTTT. Translating it yields CASSPTEGGPTNEKLFF.

This chain joins TRBV28 and TRBJ1-2; D is uncertain. There are 12 residues in the CDR3. Germline values: CDR1 MDHEN, CDR2 SYDVKM. Trimming cost V 2 bases and J 7 bases, with 8 bases left between them. The CDR3 DNA sequence: TGTGCCAGCAGTTTAAGAGGGTCTGGCTACACCTTC. Encoded protein: CASSLRGSGYTF.

This clone was observed a handful of times. The rearrangement links TRBV7-6 to TRBJ2-2; D remains unclear. Germline-derived CDR1 and CDR2 are SGHVS and FNYEAQ. The CDR3 covers 17 residues. V was cut by 0 bases and J by 4 bases, with 15 bases left in between. CDR3 sequence (DNA): TGTGCCAGCAGCTTAGCGCTAGGAAAACCGGGCACCGGGGAGCTGTTTTTT. Protein product: CASSLALGKPGTGELFF.